Following are 6 T cell receptor beta chains from one sample sequenced in a study of blood T cells in healthy people across ages. A J-beta primer mix and a sample-barcoded 5' primer were used in a second PCR of roughly 6 to 11 cycles. TCRdb independently ran MiXCR on the 5' RACE reads; one entry per CDR3 protein. The table lists more than 450,000 distinct CDR3 sequences, approximately 26% of them singletons. This same sample was also part of a study on T cells of mothers and their children.

Sequenced input: blood. These receptors came from a boy between 2 and 15 years old in good health.

This clonotype was found a few times. This chain links TRBV3-1 with TRBJ2-3, with 7 bases identical to TRBD2. There are 16 residues in the CDR3. Germline CDR1 and CDR2: LGHDT and YNNKEL (reference sequence). J lost 3 bases, V lost 1 base, and 7 bases had no gene match. CDR3 bases: TGTGCCAGCAGCCAAGGCGGGAGTTTTTGGACAGATACGCAGTATTTT. This gives the protein CASSQGGSFWTDTQYF.

This clonotype was picked up a small number of times. The chain uses TRBV14 and TRBJ2-1; D is possibly TRBD2 (5 bases). The J call is in doubt because the DNA end fits TRBJ2-7 better. Germline CDR1 SGHDN, CDR2 FVKESK. The CDR3 length is 15 residues. The CDR3 reads CASSQEPGGSYEQYF. Here the CDR3 DNA reads TGTGCCAGCAGCCAAGAGCCGGGTGGGAGCTACGAGCAGTACTTC.

A few counts support this clonotype. The chain recombines TRBV6-5 with TRBJ2-7, with TRBD1 matching 8 bases. V dropped 8 bases and J dropped 4; count of bases not matched to a gene: 7. CDR3 length equals 13 residues. Per germline, CDR1 MNHEY and CDR2 SVGAGI. The CDR3 bases are TGTGCCAGCGGAAGACAGGGGAGGTACGAGCAGTACTTC. Translated, it gives CASGRQGRYEQYF.

The CDR3, as DNA: TGTGCCAGCAGCCCCACAGGGGGCTTGTACAATGAGCAGTTCTTC. Protein: CASSPTGGLYNEQFF. This chain links TRBV6-5 with TRBJ2-1; TRBD1 matches at 9 bases. CDR1 is MNHEY and CDR2 is SVGAGI in the germline V gene. Trimming at V came to 6 bases and at J to 4 bases, leaving 7 bases not matched to a gene. The CDR3 sequence is 15 residues long.

V gene TRBV29-1 combines with J gene TRBJ1-1; weak D call: TRBD1 (6 bases). The length of the CDR3 is 14 residues. V gave up 0 bases and J gave up 6 bases, with 14 bases separating them. CDR1 and CDR2 from the germline V gene are SQVTM and ANQGSEA. For the CDR3, the DNA is TGCAGCGTTGAAGATGGGCGTGGGGGCGCTGAAGCTTTCTTT. Its protein product is CSVEDGRGGAEAFF.

This chain joins TRBV10-3 and TRBJ2-5, with 9 bases identical to TRBD2. CDR1 and CDR2 from the germline V gene are ENHRY and SYGVKD. The ends lost 11 bases at V and 4 bases at J; junction bases unmatched: 20. This CDR3 comprises 17 residues. CDR3: CAHPVSSGTLRAETQYF. CDR3 DNA: TGTGCCCACCCGGTGTCTAGCGGGACCCTCCGGGCAGAGACCCAGTACTTC.